This T cell receptor (beta chain) is from a study of blood T cell repertoires in COVID-19. For the study at large: Specimens from acute and convalescent COVID-19 originated in the United States, Italy and Spain.

As originally analysed: How many nucleated cells were present was estimated from reference gene primer amplification. Sequenced by immunoSEQ multiplex PCR; TCRdb stores in-frame clones only, minus some. V and J calls and clone size come straight from that table; D and trimming were deduced from the DNA. Here the sample spans about 130,000 clones, around nine tenths being singletons. In Seattle, patients joined the study during active infection and were tracked longitudinally. Sequencing input: peripheral blood. The sequence was collected from a woman between 65 and 79 years old with COVID-19, enrolled during active disease.

The CDR3 DNA follows: TGTGCCAGCAGTGAATGGACTCCGCGGGAGGGTGAGCAGTTCTTC. The encoded protein is CASSEWTPREGEQFF. The gene calls are TRBV2 and TRBJ2-1; TRBD2 matches at 9 bases. This CDR3 is 15 amino acids long. Germline trimming cut 2 bases from V and 9 bases from J; bases unmatched to any gene: 8. The germline CDR1 and CDR2 sequences are SNHLY and FYNNEI.